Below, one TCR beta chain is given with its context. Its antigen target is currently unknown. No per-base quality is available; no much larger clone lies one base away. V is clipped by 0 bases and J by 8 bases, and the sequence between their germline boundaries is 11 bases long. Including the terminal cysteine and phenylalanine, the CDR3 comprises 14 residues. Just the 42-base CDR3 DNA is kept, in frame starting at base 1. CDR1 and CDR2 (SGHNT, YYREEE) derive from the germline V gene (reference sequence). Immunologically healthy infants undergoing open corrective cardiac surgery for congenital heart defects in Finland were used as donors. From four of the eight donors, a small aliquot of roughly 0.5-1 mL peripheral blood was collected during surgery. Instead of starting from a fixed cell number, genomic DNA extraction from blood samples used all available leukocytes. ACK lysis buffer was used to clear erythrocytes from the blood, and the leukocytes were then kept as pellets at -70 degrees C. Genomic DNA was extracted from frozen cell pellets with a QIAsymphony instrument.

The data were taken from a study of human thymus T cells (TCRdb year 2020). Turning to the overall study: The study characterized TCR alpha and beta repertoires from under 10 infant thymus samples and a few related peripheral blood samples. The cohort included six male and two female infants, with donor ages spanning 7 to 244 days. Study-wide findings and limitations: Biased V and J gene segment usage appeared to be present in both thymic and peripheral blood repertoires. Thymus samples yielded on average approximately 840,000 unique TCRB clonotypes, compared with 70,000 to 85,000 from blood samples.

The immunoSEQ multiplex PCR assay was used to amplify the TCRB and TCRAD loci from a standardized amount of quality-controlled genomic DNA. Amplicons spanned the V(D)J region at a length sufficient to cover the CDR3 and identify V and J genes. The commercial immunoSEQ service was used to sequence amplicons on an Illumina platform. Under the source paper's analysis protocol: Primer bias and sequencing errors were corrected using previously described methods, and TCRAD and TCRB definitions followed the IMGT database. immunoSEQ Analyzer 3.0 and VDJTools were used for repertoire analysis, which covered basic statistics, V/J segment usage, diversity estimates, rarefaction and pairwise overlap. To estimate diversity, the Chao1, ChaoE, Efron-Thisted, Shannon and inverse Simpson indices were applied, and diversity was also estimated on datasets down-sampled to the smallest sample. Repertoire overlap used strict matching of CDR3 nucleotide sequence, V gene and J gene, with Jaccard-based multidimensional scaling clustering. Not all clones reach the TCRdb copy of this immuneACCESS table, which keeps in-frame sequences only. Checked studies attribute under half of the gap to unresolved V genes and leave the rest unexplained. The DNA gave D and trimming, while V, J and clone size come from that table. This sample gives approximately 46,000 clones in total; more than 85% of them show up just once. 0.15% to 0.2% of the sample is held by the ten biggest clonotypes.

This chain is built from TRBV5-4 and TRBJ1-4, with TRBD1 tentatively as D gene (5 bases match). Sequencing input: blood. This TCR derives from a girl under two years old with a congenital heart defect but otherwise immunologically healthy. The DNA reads TGTGCCAGCAGCTTGGCTGGACAAAAGGAAAAACTGTTTTTT. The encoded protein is CASSLAGQKEKLFF.